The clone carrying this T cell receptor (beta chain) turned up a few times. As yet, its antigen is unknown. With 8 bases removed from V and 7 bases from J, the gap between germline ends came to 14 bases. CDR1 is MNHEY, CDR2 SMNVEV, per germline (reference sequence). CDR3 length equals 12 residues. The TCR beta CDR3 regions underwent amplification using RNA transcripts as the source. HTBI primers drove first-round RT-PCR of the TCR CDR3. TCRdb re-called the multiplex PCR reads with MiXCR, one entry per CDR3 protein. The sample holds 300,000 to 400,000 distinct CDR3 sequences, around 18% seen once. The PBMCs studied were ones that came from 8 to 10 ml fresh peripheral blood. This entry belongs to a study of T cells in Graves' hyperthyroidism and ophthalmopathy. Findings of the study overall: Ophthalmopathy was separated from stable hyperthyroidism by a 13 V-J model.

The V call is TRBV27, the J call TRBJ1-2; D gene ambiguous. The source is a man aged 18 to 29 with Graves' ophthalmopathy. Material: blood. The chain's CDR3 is CASWSVGGGYTF. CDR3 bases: TGTGCCAGCTGGTCCGTGGGAGGTGGCTACACCTTC.